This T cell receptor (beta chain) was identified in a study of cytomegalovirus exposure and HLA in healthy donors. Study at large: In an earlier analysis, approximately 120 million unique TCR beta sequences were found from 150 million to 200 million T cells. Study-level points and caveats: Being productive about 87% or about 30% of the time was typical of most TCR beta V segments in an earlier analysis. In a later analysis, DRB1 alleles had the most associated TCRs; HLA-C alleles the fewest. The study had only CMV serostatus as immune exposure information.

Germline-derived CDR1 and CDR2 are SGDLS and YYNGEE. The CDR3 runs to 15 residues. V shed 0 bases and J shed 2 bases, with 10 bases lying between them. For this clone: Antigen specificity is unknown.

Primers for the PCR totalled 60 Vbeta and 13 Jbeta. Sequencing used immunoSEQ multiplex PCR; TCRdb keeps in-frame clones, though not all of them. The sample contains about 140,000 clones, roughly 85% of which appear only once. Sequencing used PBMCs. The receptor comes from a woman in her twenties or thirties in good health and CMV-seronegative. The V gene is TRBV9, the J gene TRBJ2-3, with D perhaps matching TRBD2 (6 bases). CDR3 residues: CASSVGGDDTDTQYF. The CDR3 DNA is TGTGCCAGCAGCGTAGGCGGGGACGACACAGATACGCAGTATTTT.